Reported below is one T cell receptor beta chain. Clones were sequenced by immunoSEQ multiplex PCR, and TCRdb holds only the in-frame ones, with some missing. The sample lists some 430,000 clones; about 92% were seen once. Assignment of participants to cohorts was predicated upon participant-reported clinical history. The data are from a study of blood T cell repertoires in COVID-19. As for the study in general: Some COVID-19 samples were acute and others convalescent; all came from the United States, Italy and Spain.

The CDR3 extends over 13 amino acids. With 3 bases removed from V and 10 bases from J, the gap between germline ends came to 10 bases. CDR1 is LGHNT, CDR2 FRNRAP, per germline. The chain has TRBV12-5 and TRBJ1-6; D possibly corresponds to TRBD1 (5 bases). The sample comprised PBMCs or T cells enriched from blood (not recorded which). This receptor was obtained from a man aged 18 to 30 who had recovered from COVID-19. The CDR3 loop reads CASGLGVNSPLHF. The CDR3 coding sequence is TGTGCTAGTGGTTTAGGGGTCAACTCACCCCTCCACTTT.